This is a list of T cell receptor beta chains from one sample in a study of blood T cell repertoires in COVID-19. This table comes from immunoSEQ multiplex PCR, and its TCRdb copy is limited to in-frame clones, with some not included. The sample shows around 200,000 clones, 80% to 85% of them seen only once. The sequencing sample was made of peripheral blood. These receptors were obtained from a human donor with acute or convalescent COVID-19. The donor label of this sample is uncertain. CDR3s include the opening cysteine and the closing phenylalanine or tryptophan. The D gene is left open where the match is weak. The listing skips clone size in some rows; elsewhere it reads once, few, many or a size class.

j_gene,abundance,d_gene,v_gene,CDR3nt,CDR3aa
TRBJ2-5,once,-,TRBV27,TGTGCCAGCAGTCACCGGACAGCTAAACAAGAGACCCAGTACTTC,CASSHRTAKQETQYF
TRBJ2-2,-,-,TRBV6-5,TGTGCCAGCAGTTCGAGACAGGTTAACACCGGGGAGCTGTTTTTT,CASSSRQVNTGELFF
TRBJ1-4,-,-,TRBV7-9,TGTGCCAGCAGTCACCCTGGTGAGAGGGGACTCAGAACTAATGAAAAACTGTTTTTT,CASSHPGERGLRTNEKLFF
TRBJ2-1,-,TRBD2,TRBV9,TGTGCCAGCAGCTCGAGCGGGGGGGCCGGAAATGAGCAGTTCTTC,CASSSSGGAGNEQFF
TRBJ2-3,-,TRBD2,TRBV3-1/TRBV3-2,TGTGCCAGCAGCTATAGCGGGGGGGCCGTCACAGATACGCAGTATTTT,CASSYSGGAVTDTQYF
TRBJ2-3,-,TRBD2,TRBV10-1,TGCGCCAGCAGAGGAGCGGGGAGAGCTACGCAGTATTTT,CASRGAGRATQYF
TRBJ2-7,-,-,TRBV27,TGTGCCAGCAGTCCAGGGACAACCCAGGGGTCCTACGAGCAGTACTTC,CASSPGTTQGSYEQYF
TRBJ1-2,-,TRBD1,TRBV5-1,TGCGCCAGCAGCTTGGAGGGCAGGGGGTTCGATGGCTACACCTTC,CASSLEGRGFDGYTF
TRBJ2-7,-,TRBD1,TRBV19,TGTGCCAGTAGCAACCCTCGGGACAGGGGAGTGGAAGAGCAGTACTTC,CASSNPRDRGVEEQYF
TRBJ2-7,-,-,TRBV30,TGTGCCCGGAGGGGGGCCGGGGCCTACGAGCAGTACTTC,CARRGAGAYEQYF
TRBJ2-1,-,-,TRBV11-1,TGTGCCAGCAGTTCCTTCTCGGGAAACAATGAGCAGTTCTTC,CASSSFSGNNEQFF
TRBJ1-5,-,TRBD1,TRBV5-8,TGTGCCAGCAGCTCCCGGGACAGGGTAGTACAGCCCCAGCATTTT,CASSSRDRVVQPQHF
TRBJ2-7,-,-,TRBV11-2,TGTGCCAGCAGCTTAGCAGGGATATACGAGCAGTACTTC,CASSLAGIYEQYF
TRBJ2-1,few,-,TRBV29-1,TGCAGCGCTGAGGATCTAGCGAGTGCCTACAATGAGCAGTTCTTC,CSAEDLASAYNEQFF
TRBJ2-2,-,-,TRBV7-2,TGTGCCAGCAGCTTTCGTTCGAGCGCAAACACCGGGGAGCTGTTTTTT,CASSFRSSANTGELFF
TRBJ1-2,-,TRBD1,TRBV2,TGTGCCAGCAGTGAGTCCAGGGGGGTTAACTATGGCTACACCTTC,CASSESRGVNYGYTF
TRBJ1-2,-,TRBD1,TRBV15,TGTGCCACCAGCGGGACAGGGGGAGGCTATGGCTACACCTTC,CATSGTGGGYGYTF
TRBJ1-2,-,-,TRBV7-2,TGTGCCAGCAGTCTAAGTTCGACAGGCTATGGCTACACCTTC,CASSLSSTGYGYTF
TRBJ2-4,-,-,TRBV4-1,TGCGCCAGCAGCCAAGGTACTGCGGGAATAGCCAAAAACATTCAGTACTTC,CASSQGTAGIAKNIQYF
TRBJ1-6,once,-,TRBV6-1,TGTGCCAGCAGTGAACGGCAGGGTGGAAATTGGTCACCCCTCCACTTT,CASSERQGGNWSPLHF
TRBJ2-3,-,TRBD2,TRBV7-8,TGTGCCAGCAGTCGTGGGACTAGCGGGACTTCTAGCACAGATACGCAGTATTTT,CASSRGTSGTSSTDTQYF
TRBJ2-3,-,-,TRBV7-9,TGTGCCAGCAGCCATCCGGGACTGCAGTTCACAGATACGCAGTATTTT,CASSHPGLQFTDTQYF
TRBJ2-3,once,TRBD2,TRBV18,TGTGCCAGCTCACCTCAAGCGGCGGGGGCAGATACGCAGTATTTT,CASSPQAAGADTQYF
TRBJ1-1,-,-,TRBV19,TGTGCCAGTAGTATTAAAAGGGGCTTTGGCAGCTCCATGAACACTGAAGCTTTCTTT,CASSIKRGFGSSMNTEAFF
TRBJ1-6,few,TRBD1,TRBV7-9,TGTGCCAGCAGCCGGGACAGTTATAATTCACCCCTCCACTTT,CASSRDSYNSPLHF
TRBJ1-1,-,TRBD1,TRBV14,TGTGCCAGCAGCCAAGATCAGAGGGGCAGGGGGCATTGGGGCACTGAAGCTTTCTTT,CASSQDQRGRGHWGTEAFF
TRBJ1-1,-,TRBD1,TRBV2,TGTGCCAGCAGTGAGACAGGGAACGCGGAAGCTTTCTTT,CASSETGNAEAFF
TRBJ2-7,-,-,TRBV29-1,TGCAGCGGAGGGAGGGGGGGATCCCACGAGCAGTACTTC,CSGGRGGSHEQYF
TRBJ2-7,-,TRBD1,TRBV27,TGTGCCAGCAGGCCTCCCCCGGGACAGGGGTTCTCCGAGCAGTACTTC,CASRPPPGQGFSEQYF
TRBJ2-2,once,-,TRBV2,TGTGCCAGCAGTGCGCGGACGAACACCGGGGAGCTGTTTTTT,CASSARTNTGELFF
TRBJ2-7,-,TRBD2,TRBV25-1,TGTGCCAGCAGTGAAACGACCGGGACCCCGGGAGGGTACGAGCAGTACTTC,CASSETTGTPGGYEQYF
TRBJ1-6,-,TRBD1,TRBV4-1,TGCGCCAGCAGCCAAGATGCCCCAGGGGGGAATAATTCACCCCTCCACTTT,CASSQDAPGGNNSPLHF
TRBJ1-6,-,-,TRBV18,TGTGCCAGCTCGGGGCCCAGGGGAGATAATTCACCCCTCCACTTT,CASSGPRGDNSPLHF
TRBJ2-7,once,TRBD2,TRBV7-8,TGTGCCAGCAGCTCTGGACTAGCGGATAGCTACGAGCAGTACTTC,CASSSGLADSYEQYF
TRBJ2-5,-,TRBD1,TRBV5-8,TGTGCCAGCAGCAAGGGACAGCTCCGCCGTTATGAAACCCAGTACTTC,CASSKGQLRRYETQYF
TRBJ1-1,-,-,TRBV7-2,TGTGCCAGCAGCTTTGGGGCAGGGAACACTGAAGCTTTCTTT,CASSFGAGNTEAFF
TRBJ2-7,-,-,TRBV7-9,TGTGCCAGCAGCCCGACAGGATACGAGCAGTACTTC,CASSPTGYEQYF
TRBJ1-5,-,TRBD1,TRBV19,TGTGCCTCGACAGGGCCCAATCAGCCCCAGCATTTT,CASTGPNQPQHF
TRBJ2-1,-,-,TRBV7-3,TGTGCCAGCAGCTTAATGCCGTCAGGGGCGGTGAATGAGCAGTTCTTC,CASSLMPSGAVNEQFF
TRBJ2-7,once,TRBD1,TRBV25-1,TGTGCCAGCACTCCGACAGGGCGGTACGAGCAGTACTTC,CASTPTGRYEQYF
TRBJ1-5,-,TRBD1,TRBV2,TGTGCCAGCAGTGGGACAGGGAGCCAGCCCCAGCATTTT,CASSGTGSQPQHF
TRBJ2-7,once,TRBD1,TRBV29-1,TGCAGCGTGAAGGAGCGGAGACAGGGGGACGAGCAGTACTTC,CSVKERRQGDEQYF
TRBJ1-1,-,-,TRBV5-1,TGCGCCAGCAACGGTGATGGGAGGGGAGGGAACACTGAAGCTTTCTTT,CASNGDGRGGNTEAFF
TRBJ1-1,-,-,TRBV6-5,TGTGCCAGCATCCCCCTGGGGGGGGCGACCACTGAAGCTTTCTTT,CASIPLGGATTEAFF
TRBJ2-1,-,-,TRBV12-3/TRBV12-4,TGTGCCAGCAGTACTAGCTGGGAGCAGTTCTTC,CASSTSWEQFF
TRBJ2-7,-,-,TRBV5-4,TGTGCCAGCAGCTTGGATATTGCGGACGAGCAGTACTTC,CASSLDIADEQYF
TRBJ2-7,-,-,TRBV13,TGTGCCAGCACCTTGGAGCGCGGCTACGAGCAGTACTTC,CASTLERGYEQYF